Below, 17 T cell receptor beta chains from the same sample are listed, as sequenced in a study of brain metastases from non-small cell lung cancer. Assay: immunoSEQ multiplex PCR; the TCRdb copy retains only in-frame clones and omits some. The sample has almost 4,500 clones, roughly 80% seen once. The sequencing sample was made of tumor-adjacent normal tissue. These receptor sequences come from a donor over 35 with non-small cell lung cancer.

This chain uses TRBV2 with TRBJ2-1; 8 bases line up with TRBD1. The V gene's germline CDR1 is SNHLY and CDR2 FYNNEI. V gave up 6 bases and J gave up 5 bases; unmatched junction bases: 6. The CDR3 extends over 14 amino acids. The CDR3 protein is CASRGQERNNEQFF. CDR3 bases: TGTGCCAGCAGGGGACAGGAAAGAAACAATGAGCAGTTCTTC.

V usage is TRBV9 and J usage is TRBJ2-2; D gene ambiguous. The length of the CDR3 is 12 residues. Germline CDR1 reads SGDLS; CDR2 reads YYNGEE. Trimming left V 0 bases short and J 7 bases short, with 4 bases between. CDR3 bases: TGTGCCAGCAGCGTAGTTAACGGGGAGCTGTTTTTT. Translation gives CASSVVNGELFF.

In regard to this clone: At one boundary the junction diverges from the germline segment, which might be a read error. The rearrangement uses TRBV7-3 and TRBJ2-2; 9 positions agree with TRBD2. The V gene's germline CDR1 is SGHTA and CDR2 FQGTGA. This CDR3 region has 17 residues. The CDR3 region is CASGTPRGRAYTEELFF. The CDR3, as DNA: TGTGCCAGCGGGACCCCCCGCGGGAGGGCCTACACCGAGGAGCTGTTTTTT.

The chain combines TRBV6-5 with TRBJ2-5; D is possibly TRBD1 or TRBD2 (5 bases each). V shed 2 bases and J shed 5 bases, with 12 bases lying between them. Germline V gene data show CDR1 as MNHEY and CDR2 as SVGAGI. CDR3 length: 14 residues. In nucleotides, the CDR3 is TGTGCCAGCAGTTACGGGCAGGGCGGGGAGACCCAGTACTTC. Its protein product is CASSYGQGGETQYF.

The chain joins TRBV5-1 to TRBJ1-6; 7 positions match TRBD1. CDR3 length equals 15 residues. V gave up 1 base and J gave up 10 bases; unmatched junction bases: 8. CDR1 SGHRS and CDR2 YFSETQ come from the germline V gene. As DNA, the CDR3 is TGCGCCAGCAGCTTGTCCGGGACAGAGGGCTCACCCCTCCACTTT. As protein: CASSLSGTEGSPLHF.

The chain has TRBV4-3 and TRBJ2-7; either TRBD1 or TRBD2 may fit D (5 bases each). The germline V and J ends were trimmed by 4 bases and 2 bases, with 9 bases remaining between them. Germline V gene sequence: CDR1 LGHNA, CDR2 YSLEER. There are 13 residues in the CDR3. The CDR3 loop reads CASSRGRAYEQYF. The CDR3 nucleotides read TGCGCCAGCAGCCGGGGACGTGCCTACGAGCAGTACTTC.

As to this clone: Different DNA sequences within this sample yield the same CDR3. The CDR3: CASSGELNTEAFF. CDR3 nucleotide sequence: TGTGCCAGCAGTGGAGAGCTTAACACTGAAGCTTTCTTT. This chain links TRBV2 with TRBJ1-1; D not resolved. Germline CDR1 SNHLY, CDR2 FYNNEI. The CDR3 loop spans 13 amino acids. V gave up 4 bases and J gave up 2 bases, with 8 bases separating them. The full variable domain, rest sourced from reference TRBV2 and TRBJ1-1, is EPEVTQTPSHQVTQMGQEVILRCVPISNHLYFYWYRQILGQKVEFLVSFYNNEISEKSEIFDDQFSVERPDGSNFTLKIRSTKLEDSAMYFCASSGELNTEAFFGQGTRLTVV.

A word on this clone: One base away lies a much larger clone, so this may be a sequencing read error. Other DNA sequences in this specimen translate into the identical CDR3. V gene TRBV7-2 combines with J gene TRBJ1-5; D gene unclear. The CDR3 contains 13 residues. Germline-derived CDR1 and CDR2 are SGHTA and FQGNSA. CDR3 nucleotide sequence: TGTGCCAGTAGCTCGTTCGTGAATCAGCCCCAGCATTTT. This codes for CASSSFVNQPQHF.

The J gene is TRBJ2-3, the V gene TRBV24-1; either TRBD1 or TRBD2 may supply D (6 bases each). V lost 4 bases, J lost 0 bases, and 13 bases lay in between. CDR1 is KGHDR, CDR2 SFDVKD, per germline. This CDR3 has 16 residues. CDR3 sequence reads: CATSDPGAGSTDTQYF. For the CDR3, the DNA is TGTGCCACCAGTGACCCGGGGGCGGGTAGCACAGATACGCAGTATTTT.

The CDR3 DNA reads TGCAGCGGATCCACGACAGGGCTTGGGGAGACCCAGTACTTC. It codes for CSGSTTGLGETQYF. This chain uses TRBV29-1 with TRBJ2-5; TRBD1 matches at 7 bases. V shed 7 bases and J 5 bases; nucleotides not matched to a gene: 13. CDR1 is SQVTM, CDR2 ANQGSEA, per germline. This CDR3 spans 14 amino acids.

This clone was detected once. The J gene is TRBJ2-7, the V gene TRBV7-9; tentatively, D is TRBD1 (6 bases). Trimming left V 5 bases short and J 4 bases short, with 18 bases between. CDR1 is SEHNR and CDR2 is FQNEAQ in the germline V gene (reference sequence). This CDR3 spans 15 amino acids. The CDR3, as DNA: TGTGCCAGCAGCCCCACCGACAGGTCCACGTACGAGCAGTACTTC. Translation: CASSPTDRSTYEQYF. Full variable domain (missing parts from reference TRBV7-9 and TRBJ2-7): DTGVSQNPRHKITKRGQNVTFRCDPISEHNRLYWYRQTLGQGPEFLTYFQNEAQLEKSRLLSDRFSAERPKGSFSTLEIQRTEQGDSAMYLCASSPTDRSTYEQYFGPGTRLTVT.

To note about this clone: Being one base from a much bigger clone, this may be a read error. Other nucleotide sequences from this sample produce the same CDR3. The chain employs TRBV7-6 and TRBJ2-7, with D tentatively TRBD1 (6 bases). CDR1 and CDR2 from the germline V gene are SGHVS and FNYEAQ. The CDR3 runs 17 residues. Trimming pared 6 bases from V and 4 bases from J, leaving 25 bases between. The CDR3 region has the DNA TGTGCCAGCAGTCCCAGGGAGTCGGGACAAGGTCGGTACGAGCAGTACTTC. Protein sequence: CASSPRESGQGRYEQYF.

The genes are TRBV7-2 and TRBJ2-1, with a possible D match to TRBD1 (6 bases). Trimming took 4 bases from V and 4 from J, leaving 14 bases between them. The germline CDR1 and CDR2 sequences are SGHTA and FQGNSA. The CDR3 covers 15 residues. The CDR3 nucleotides are TGTGCCAGCAGCTCTGAGGGAAGGGGGTACAATGAGCAGTTCTTC. This encodes CASSSEGRGYNEQFF.

This chain links TRBV5-4 with TRBJ2-5; D is undetermined. From germline, CDR1 is SGHNT and CDR2 YYREEE (reference sequence). This CDR3 region has 13 residues. The germline V and J ends were trimmed by 3 bases and 5 bases, with 11 bases remaining between them. The CDR3 sequence is CASSSVPVETQYF. In DNA form, the CDR3 reads TGTGCCAGCAGCTCTGTGCCGGTGGAGACCCAGTACTTC.

This clone was observed a few times. The chain joins TRBV28 to TRBJ1-5, with a tentative D call TRBD1 (6 bases). This CDR3 is built from 18 residues. The germline CDR1 and CDR2 sequences are MDHEN and SYDVKM. V lost 5 bases to trimming and J lost 0 bases, with 20 bases between them. The CDR3 region is CASSQRPGGASSNQPQHF. CDR3 bases: TGTGCCAGCAGTCAAAGGCCCGGGGGGGCTAGTAGCAATCAGCCCCAGCATTTT.

This clone was seen only a few times. Other DNA sequences in this specimen translate into the identical CDR3. The rearrangement links TRBV6-2 or TRBV6-3 to TRBJ2-5; D ambiguous. The CDR3 covers 11 residues. Germline loops: CDR1 MNHEY, CDR2 SVGEGT. V gave up 2 bases and J gave up 5 bases, with 3 bases separating them. CDR3 loop: CASSYGETQYF. CDR3 bases: TGTGCCAGCAGTTACGGGGAGACCCAGTACTTC.

The CDR3 DNA reads as TGTGCCAGCAGTTTGGTGGCGGGAGGCTACAATGAGCAGTTCTTC. This translates into CASSLVAGGYNEQFF. The genes are TRBV27 and TRBJ2-1; 8 bases line up with TRBD2. J gave up 3 bases and V 3 bases, and 4 bases lay outside the gene matches. Germline assignment: CDR1 MNHEY and CDR2 SMNVEV (reference sequence). The CDR3 covers 15 residues.